The clone carrying this TCR beta chain has a single count. Its antigen remains unidentified. The data were obtained in a study of post-analysis software for immune sequencing data. Whole-study context: The disease courses spanned relapsing-remitting, secondary progressive and progressive-relapsing forms of multiple sclerosis. General study results and limits: For normalized Chao1 diversity, multiple sclerosis patients scored significantly lower than controls did. Among 5 or 6 TRBV segments more frequent in patients than controls were TRBV5-6, TRBV5-1 and TRBV20-1.

The germline gives CDR1 SGDLS, CDR2 YYNGEE. Trimming left V 0 bases short and J 5 bases short, with 7 bases between. The CDR3 extends over 13 amino acids. Sequencing libraries made from TCR beta cDNA carried unique molecular identifiers. Hundreds of thousands of cDNA molecules came from around 1 to 9.1 million T cells. TCRdb passed the PCR reads through MiXCR, listing each CDR3 protein once. The data hold under 900,000 distinct CDR3 sequences, with about 50% observed a single time. Sequenced sample: blood. The sequence derives from a girl aged 10-17 years with multiple sclerosis. The chain combines TRBV9 with TRBJ2-3; D gene uncertain. CDR3 sequence: CASSVELGDTQYF. The DNA of the CDR3 is TGTGCCAGCAGCGTAGAGTTGGGAGATACGCAGTATTTT. Together with reference TRBV9 and TRBJ2-3, the CDR3 gives the full variable domain: DSGVTQTPKHLITATGQRVTLRCSPRSGDLSVYWYQQSLDQGLQFLIQYYNGEERAKGNILERFSAQQFPDLHSELNLSSLELGDSALYFCASSVELGDTQYFGPGTRLTVL.